The 5 T cell receptor beta chains below were found in one sample sequenced in a study of regulatory T cells in long-lasting Graves disease. Time point specified: newly diagnosed GD, antithyroid drugs for less than 3 months. PBMCs were the source of the RNA used for TCR sequencing. In building TCR beta libraries, iRepertoire HTBI primers were used together with Arm-PCR of CDR3 regions. Each CDR3 protein gets one entry after TCRdb re-called the multiplex PCR reads with MiXCR. Among about 300,000 distinct CDR3 sequences listed, 15% to 20% were seen once. This material consisted of peripheral blood mononuclear cells (PBMCs), taken at new diagnosis, from a patient treated with antithyroid drugs. The source of these receptors is a female donor with Graves disease.

This clonotype has ten or more counts. This chain connects TRBV30 to TRBJ1-1; no reliable D call. The germline V and J ends were trimmed by 7 bases and 0 bases, with 18 bases remaining between them. CDR1 GTSNPN and CDR2 SVGIG come from the germline V gene (reference sequence). CDR3 length equals 15 residues. The CDR3 spells CAFDDTDHMNTEAFF. CDR3 DNA: TGTGCCTTCGACGACACGGACCATATGAACACTGAAGCTTTCTTT. Filled out from reference TRBV30 and TRBJ1-1, the complete variable domain reads SQTIHQWPATLVQPVGSPLSLECTVEGTSNPNLYWYRQAAGRGLQLLFYSVGIGQISSEVPQNLSASRPQDRQFILSSKKLLLSDSGFYLCAFDDTDHMNTEAFFGQGTRLTVV.

This clonotype was seen repeatedly, ten times or more. The gene calls are TRBV2 and TRBJ2-2, with TRBD1 identical over 7 bases. The CDR3 is made up of 15 amino acids. The J segment lost 3 bases and the V segment lost 3 bases, leaving 4 bases of the junction unmatched. CDR1 is SNHLY, CDR2 FYNNEI, per germline. DNA for the CDR3: TGTGCCAGCAGTGAGAACGACAGGGACACCGGGGAGCTGTTTTTT. Its protein product is CASSENDRDTGELFF.

This clonotype has ten or more counts. J is TRBJ2-3 and V is TRBV7-9, with D possibly being TRBD2 (6 bases). This CDR3 has 13 amino acids. Trimming stripped 5 bases from V and 5 bases from J, with 11 bases between. Germline V CDR1 and CDR2: SEHNR, FQNEAQ (reference sequence). The CDR3 is CASSQVAEDTQYF. In DNA form, the CDR3 reads TGTGCCAGCAGCCAAGTAGCGGAAGATACGCAGTATTTT.

This clonotype was counted at least ten times. The genes are TRBV7-3 and TRBJ2-2; 9 bases match TRBD2. The CDR3 has 17 amino acids. The germline CDR1 and CDR2 sequences are SGHTA and FQGTGA. V lost 3 bases to trimming and J lost 7 bases; unmatched junction nucleotides: 12. The CDR3 here is CASSLGPSVSGSGELFF. The CDR3 region has the DNA TGTGCCAGCAGCTTGGGGCCGAGTGTTAGCGGGAGCGGGGAGCTGTTTTTT.

This clonotype was picked up a small number of times. This chain joins TRBV6-1 and TRBJ2-3; perhaps TRBD1 as D (6 bases). The CDR3 is 17 residues long. V was trimmed by 2 bases and J by 0 bases, leaving 15 bases between them. Germline V CDR1 and CDR2: MNHNS, SASEGT. This CDR3 is CASSERGLSRSTDTQYF. CDR3 bases: TGTGCCAGCAGTGAAAGGGGGTTGAGCCGAAGCACAGATACGCAGTATTTT.